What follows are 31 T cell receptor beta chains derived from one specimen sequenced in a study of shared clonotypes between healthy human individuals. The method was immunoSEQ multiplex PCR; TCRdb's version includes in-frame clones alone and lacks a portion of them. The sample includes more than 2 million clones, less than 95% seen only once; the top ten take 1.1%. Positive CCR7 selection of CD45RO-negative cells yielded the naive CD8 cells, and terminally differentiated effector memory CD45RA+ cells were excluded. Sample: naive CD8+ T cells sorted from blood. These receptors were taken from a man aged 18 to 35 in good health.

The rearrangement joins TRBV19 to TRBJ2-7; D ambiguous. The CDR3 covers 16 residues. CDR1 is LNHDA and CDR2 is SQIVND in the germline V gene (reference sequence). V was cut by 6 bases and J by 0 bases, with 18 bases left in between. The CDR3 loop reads CASSPTELALSYEQYF. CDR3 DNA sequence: TGTGCCAGTAGCCCAACAGAACTTGCGCTCTCCTACGAGCAGTACTTC.

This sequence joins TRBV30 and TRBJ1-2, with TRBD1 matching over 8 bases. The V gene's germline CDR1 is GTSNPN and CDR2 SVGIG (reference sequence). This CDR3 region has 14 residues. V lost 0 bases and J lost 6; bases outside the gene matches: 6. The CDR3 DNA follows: TGTGCCTGGAGTGTACACCCAGGGGGCGATGGCTACACCTTC. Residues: CAWSVHPGGDGYTF.

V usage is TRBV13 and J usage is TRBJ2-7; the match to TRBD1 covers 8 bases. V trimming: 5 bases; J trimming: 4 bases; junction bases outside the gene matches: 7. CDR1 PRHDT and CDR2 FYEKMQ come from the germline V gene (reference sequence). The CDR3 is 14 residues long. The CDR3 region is CASSSRTGTYEQYF. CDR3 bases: TGTGCCAGCAGCAGCCGGACAGGGACATACGAGCAGTACTTC.

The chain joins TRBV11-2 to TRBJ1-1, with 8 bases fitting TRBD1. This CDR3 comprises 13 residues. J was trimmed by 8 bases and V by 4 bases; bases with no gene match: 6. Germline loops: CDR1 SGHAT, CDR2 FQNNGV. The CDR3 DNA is TGTGCCAGCAGCTCTACCCGGACAGGGGAAGCTTTCTTT. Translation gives CASSSTRTGEAFF.

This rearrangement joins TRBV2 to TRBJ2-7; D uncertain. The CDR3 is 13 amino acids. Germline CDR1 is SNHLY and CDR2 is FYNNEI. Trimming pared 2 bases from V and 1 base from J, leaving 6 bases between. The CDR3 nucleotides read TGTGCCAGCAGTGAATACATATCCTACGAGCAGTACTTC. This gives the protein CASSEYISYEQYF.

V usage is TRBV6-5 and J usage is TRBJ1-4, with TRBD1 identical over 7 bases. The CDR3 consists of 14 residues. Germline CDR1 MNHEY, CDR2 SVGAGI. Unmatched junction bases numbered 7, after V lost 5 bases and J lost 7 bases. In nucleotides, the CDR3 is TGTGCCAGCAGTGGGGGGACAGTGGGTGAAAAACTGTTTTTT. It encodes CASSGGTVGEKLFF.

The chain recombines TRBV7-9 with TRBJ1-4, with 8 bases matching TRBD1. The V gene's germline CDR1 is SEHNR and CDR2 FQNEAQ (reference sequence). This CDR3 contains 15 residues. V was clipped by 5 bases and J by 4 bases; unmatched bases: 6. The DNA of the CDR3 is TGTGCCAGCAGCCCTCCGACAGGGGTTAATGAAAAACTGTTTTTT. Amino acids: CASSPPTGVNEKLFF.

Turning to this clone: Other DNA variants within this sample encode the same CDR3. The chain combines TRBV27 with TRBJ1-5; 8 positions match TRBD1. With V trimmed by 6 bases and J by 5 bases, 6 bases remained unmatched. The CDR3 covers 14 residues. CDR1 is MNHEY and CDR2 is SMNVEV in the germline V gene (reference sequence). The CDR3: CASSLGQGHQPQHF. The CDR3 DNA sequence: TGTGCCAGCAGCCTAGGACAGGGCCATCAGCCCCAGCATTTT.

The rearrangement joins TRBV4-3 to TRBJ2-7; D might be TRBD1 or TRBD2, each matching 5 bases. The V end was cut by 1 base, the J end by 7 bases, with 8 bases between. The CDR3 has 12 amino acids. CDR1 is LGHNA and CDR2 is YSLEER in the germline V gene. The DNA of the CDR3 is TGCGCCAGCAGCCAAGGGGGGTTAGAGCAGTACTTC. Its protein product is CASSQGGLEQYF.

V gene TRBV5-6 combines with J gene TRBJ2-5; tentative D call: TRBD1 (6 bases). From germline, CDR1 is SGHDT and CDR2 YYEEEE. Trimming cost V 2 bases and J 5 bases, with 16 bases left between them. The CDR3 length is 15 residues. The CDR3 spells CASSFTTGLGETQYF. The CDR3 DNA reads TGTGCCAGCAGCTTTACTACAGGGTTGGGGGAGACCCAGTACTTC.

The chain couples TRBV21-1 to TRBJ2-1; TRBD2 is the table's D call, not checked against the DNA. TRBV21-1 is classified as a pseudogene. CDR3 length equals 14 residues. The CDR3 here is CASSPKGGDNEQFF. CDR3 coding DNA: TGTGCCAGCAGCCCCAAGGGGGGGGACAATGAGCAGTTCTTC.

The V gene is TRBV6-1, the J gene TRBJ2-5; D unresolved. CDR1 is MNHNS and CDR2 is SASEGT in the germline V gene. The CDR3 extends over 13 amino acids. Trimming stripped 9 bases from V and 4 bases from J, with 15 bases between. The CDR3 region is CASLMGSRETQYF. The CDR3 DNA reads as TGTGCCAGTCTGATGGGGTCTCGAGAGACCCAGTACTTC.

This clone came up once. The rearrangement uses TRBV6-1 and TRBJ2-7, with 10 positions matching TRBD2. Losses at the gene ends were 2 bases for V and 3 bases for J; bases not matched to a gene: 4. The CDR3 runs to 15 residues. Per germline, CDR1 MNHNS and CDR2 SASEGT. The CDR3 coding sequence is TGTGCCAGCAGTGAACCCCTAGCGGGGGTCTACGAGCAGTACTTC. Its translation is CASSEPLAGVYEQYF.

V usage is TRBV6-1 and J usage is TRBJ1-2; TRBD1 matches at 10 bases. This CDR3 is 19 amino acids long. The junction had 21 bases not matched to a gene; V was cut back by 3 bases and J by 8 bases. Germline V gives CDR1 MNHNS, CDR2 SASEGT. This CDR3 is CASSDPDAQGQGNPVGYTF. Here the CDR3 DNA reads TGTGCCAGCAGTGATCCCGACGCCCAGGGACAGGGGAATCCAGTGGGCTACACCTTC.

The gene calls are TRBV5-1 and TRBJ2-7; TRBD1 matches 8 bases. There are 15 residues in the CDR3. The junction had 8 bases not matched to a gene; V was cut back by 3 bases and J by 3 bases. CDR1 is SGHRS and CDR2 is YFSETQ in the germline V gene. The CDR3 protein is CASSSSWTGSYEQYF. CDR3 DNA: TGCGCCAGCAGCTCATCCTGGACAGGGAGCTACGAGCAGTACTTC.

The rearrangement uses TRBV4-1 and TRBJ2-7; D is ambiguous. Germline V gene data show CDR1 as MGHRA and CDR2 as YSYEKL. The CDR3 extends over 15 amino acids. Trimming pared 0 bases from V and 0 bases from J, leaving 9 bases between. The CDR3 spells CASSQEVTSSYEQYF. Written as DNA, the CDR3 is TGCGCCAGCAGCCAAGAGGTTACCAGCTCCTACGAGCAGTACTTC.

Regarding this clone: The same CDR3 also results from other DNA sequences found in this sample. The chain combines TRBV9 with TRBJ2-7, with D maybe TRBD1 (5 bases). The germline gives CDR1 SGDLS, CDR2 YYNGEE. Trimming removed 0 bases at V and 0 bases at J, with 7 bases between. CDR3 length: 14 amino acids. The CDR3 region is CASSVGGLSYEQYF. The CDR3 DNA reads TGTGCCAGCAGCGTAGGGGGCCTCTCCTACGAGCAGTACTTC.

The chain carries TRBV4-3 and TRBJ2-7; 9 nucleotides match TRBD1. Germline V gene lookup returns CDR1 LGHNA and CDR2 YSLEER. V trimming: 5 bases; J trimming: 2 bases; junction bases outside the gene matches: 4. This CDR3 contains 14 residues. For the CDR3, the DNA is TGCGCCAGCAGCACGGGACAGGGTCCCTACGAGCAGTACTTC. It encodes CASSTGQGPYEQYF.

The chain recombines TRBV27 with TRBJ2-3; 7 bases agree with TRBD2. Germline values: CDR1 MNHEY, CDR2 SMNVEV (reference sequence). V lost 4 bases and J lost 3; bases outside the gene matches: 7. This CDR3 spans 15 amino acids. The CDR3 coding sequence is TGTGCCAGCAGTTGGGAGGGGCTCGGGACAGATACGCAGTATTTT. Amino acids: CASSWEGLGTDTQYF.

CDR3 region: CASSTSLSYEQYF. In DNA, the CDR3 is TGTGCCAGCAGTACCAGCTTATCCTACGAGCAGTACTTC. This chain links TRBV27 with TRBJ2-7; D remains unclear. Germline lookup yields CDR1 MNHEY and CDR2 SMNVEV (reference sequence). Trimming took off 5 bases at V and 1 base at J, with 9 bases between the two ends. The CDR3 spans 13 residues.

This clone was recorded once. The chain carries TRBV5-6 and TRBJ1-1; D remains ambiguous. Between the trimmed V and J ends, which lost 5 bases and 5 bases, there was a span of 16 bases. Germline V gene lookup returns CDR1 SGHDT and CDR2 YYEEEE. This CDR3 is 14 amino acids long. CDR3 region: CASSTAPRGTEAFF. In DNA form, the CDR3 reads TGTGCCAGCAGTACTGCTCCGCGGGGTACTGAAGCTTTCTTT.

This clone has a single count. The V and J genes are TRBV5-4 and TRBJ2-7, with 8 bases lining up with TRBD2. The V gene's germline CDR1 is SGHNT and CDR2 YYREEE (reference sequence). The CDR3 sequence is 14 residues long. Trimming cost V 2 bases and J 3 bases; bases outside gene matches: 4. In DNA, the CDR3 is TGTGCCAGCAGCTTAGCGGGGGAGAACTACGAGCAGTACTTC. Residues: CASSLAGENYEQYF. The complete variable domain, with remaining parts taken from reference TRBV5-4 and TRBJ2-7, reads ETGVTQSPTHLIKTRGQQVTLRCSSQSGHNTVSWYQQALGQGPQFIFQYYREEENGRGNFPPRFSGLQFPNYSSELNVNALELDDSALYLCASSLAGENYEQYFGPGTRLTVT.

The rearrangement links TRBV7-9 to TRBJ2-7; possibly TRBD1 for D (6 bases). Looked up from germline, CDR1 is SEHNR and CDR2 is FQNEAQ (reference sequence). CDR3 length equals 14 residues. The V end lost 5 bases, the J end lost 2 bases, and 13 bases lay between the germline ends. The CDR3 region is CASSAPDSTYEQYF. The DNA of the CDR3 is TGTGCCAGCAGCGCCCCGGACAGCACCTACGAGCAGTACTTC.

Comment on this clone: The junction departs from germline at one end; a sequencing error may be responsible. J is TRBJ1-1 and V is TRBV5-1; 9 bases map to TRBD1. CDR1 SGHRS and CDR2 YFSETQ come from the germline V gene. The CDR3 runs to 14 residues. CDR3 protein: CASSSTGGNAEAFF. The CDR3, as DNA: TGCGCCAGCAGCTCGACAGGGGGGAACGCTGAAGCTTTCTTT.

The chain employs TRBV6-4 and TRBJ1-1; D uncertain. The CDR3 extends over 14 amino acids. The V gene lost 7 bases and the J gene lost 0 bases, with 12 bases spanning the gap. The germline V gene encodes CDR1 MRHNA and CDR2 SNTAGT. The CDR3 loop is CASKTPPLNTEAFF. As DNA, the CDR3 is TGTGCCAGCAAAACCCCTCCCTTGAACACTGAAGCTTTCTTT.

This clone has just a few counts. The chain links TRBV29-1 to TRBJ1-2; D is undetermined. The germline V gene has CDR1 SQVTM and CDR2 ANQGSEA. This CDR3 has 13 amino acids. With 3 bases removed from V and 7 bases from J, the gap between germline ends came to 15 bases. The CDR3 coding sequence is TGCAGCGTTGATCCTACCGGGTCGGGTGGCTACACCTTC. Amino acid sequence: CSVDPTGSGGYTF.

DNA for the CDR3: TGCGCCAGCAGCCAAAGGACAGGGGTCTACGAGCAGTACTTC. This codes for CASSQRTGVYEQYF. The chain combines TRBV4-1 with TRBJ2-7; TRBD1 matches 9 bases. V lost 2 bases, J lost 3 bases, and 2 bases stayed unmatched. CDR1 MGHRA and CDR2 YSYEKL come from the germline V gene. The CDR3 spans 14 residues.

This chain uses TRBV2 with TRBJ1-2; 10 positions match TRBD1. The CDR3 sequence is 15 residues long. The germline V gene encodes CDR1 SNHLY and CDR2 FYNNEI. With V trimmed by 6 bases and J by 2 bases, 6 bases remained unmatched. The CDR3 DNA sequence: TGTGCCAGCAGCCCTAGACAGGGGGCCAACTATGGCTACACCTTC. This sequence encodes CASSPRQGANYGYTF.

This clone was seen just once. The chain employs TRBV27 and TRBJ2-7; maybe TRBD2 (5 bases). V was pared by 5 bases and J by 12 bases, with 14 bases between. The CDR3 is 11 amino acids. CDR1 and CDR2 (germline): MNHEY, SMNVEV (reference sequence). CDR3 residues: CASSHHTGWYF. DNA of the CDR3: TGTGCCAGCAGTCATCACACGGGGTGGTACTTC.

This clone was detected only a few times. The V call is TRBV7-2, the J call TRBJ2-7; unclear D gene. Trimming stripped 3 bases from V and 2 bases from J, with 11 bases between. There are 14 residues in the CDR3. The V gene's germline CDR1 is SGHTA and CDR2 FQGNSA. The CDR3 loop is CASSFNGRAYEQYF. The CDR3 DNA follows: TGTGCCAGCAGCTTCAATGGACGCGCCTACGAGCAGTACTTC.

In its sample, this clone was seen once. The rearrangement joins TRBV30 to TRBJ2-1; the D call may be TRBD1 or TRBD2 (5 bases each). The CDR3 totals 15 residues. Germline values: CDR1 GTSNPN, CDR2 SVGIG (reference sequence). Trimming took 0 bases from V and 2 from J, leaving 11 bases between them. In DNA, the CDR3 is TGTGCCTGGAGTGTACTCACGGGGCCCTACAATGAGCAGTTCTTC. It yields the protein CAWSVLTGPYNEQFF.